This T cell receptor (beta chain) is drawn from a study of post-analysis software for immune sequencing data. Regarding the study as a whole: Compared with controls, patients had more of about 5 TRBV segments, including TRBV5-6, TRBV5-1 and TRBV20-1.

The authors incorporated unique molecular identifiers into the TCR beta cDNA libraries. TCRdb passed the PCR reads through MiXCR, listing each CDR3 protein once. This table has some 800,000 distinct CDR3 sequences, 46% appearing once. This clonotype turned up a few times. What it binds is not known. CDR1 and CDR2 from the germline V gene are MGHRA and YSYEKL. The CDR3 is 16 residues long. The V segment lost 4 bases and the J segment 3 bases; nucleotides outside the gene matches: 9. The sample comprised blood. This receptor was identified in a girl aged 10 to 17 with multiple sclerosis. The V gene is TRBV4-1, the J gene TRBJ2-1; 7 nucleotides line up with TRBD1. The chain's CDR3 is CASSLDPGTDYNEQFF. The DNA for the CDR3 is TGCGCCAGCAGCCTTGATCCCGGGACAGACTACAATGAGCAGTTCTTC.